This T cell receptor beta chain stems from a study of T cell responses to AZD1222 COVID-19 vaccine. Germline CDR1 SGHNT, CDR2 YYREEE (reference sequence). The V end lost 4 bases, the J end lost 0 bases, and 13 bases lay between the germline ends. The CDR3 is made up of 15 amino acids. This clone occurred once. The target antigen is unknown. Study-wide points: CD4 TCRs associated with vaccination spanned spike, dominating at 160-218 and 743-854. Spike-specific TCR breadth and depth went up after people got two AZD1222 doses. Unmutated regions of variants are reportedly targeted by nearly half of spike-specific TCRs.

Here immunoSEQ multiplex PCR was the method, and the copy in TCRdb shows in-frame clones only, minus some. This table has 150,000 to 200,000 clones, approximately 90% appearing once. The V call is TRBV5-4, the J call TRBJ1-2, with D perhaps TRBD1 (6 bases). This sequence was found in an adult in good health. The source was peripheral blood, collected on day 0 of AZD1222 vaccination. CDR3 DNA sequence: TGTGCCAGCAGCATCTTGGGACAACCTAACTATGGCTACACCTTC. Translating it yields CASSILGQPNYGYTF.